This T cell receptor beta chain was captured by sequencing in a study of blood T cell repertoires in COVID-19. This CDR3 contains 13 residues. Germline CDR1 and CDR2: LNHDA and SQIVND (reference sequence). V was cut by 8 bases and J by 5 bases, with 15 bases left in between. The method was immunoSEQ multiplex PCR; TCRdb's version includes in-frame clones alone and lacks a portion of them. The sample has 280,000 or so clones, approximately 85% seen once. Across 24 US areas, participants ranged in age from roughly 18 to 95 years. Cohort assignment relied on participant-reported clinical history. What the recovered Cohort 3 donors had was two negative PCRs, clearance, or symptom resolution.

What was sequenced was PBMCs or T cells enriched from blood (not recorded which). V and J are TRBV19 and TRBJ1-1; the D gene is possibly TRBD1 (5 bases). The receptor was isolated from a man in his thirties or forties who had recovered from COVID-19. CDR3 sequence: CASDRQLGTEAFF. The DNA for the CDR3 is TGTGCCAGTGATAGACAGTTGGGGACTGAAGCTTTCTTT.